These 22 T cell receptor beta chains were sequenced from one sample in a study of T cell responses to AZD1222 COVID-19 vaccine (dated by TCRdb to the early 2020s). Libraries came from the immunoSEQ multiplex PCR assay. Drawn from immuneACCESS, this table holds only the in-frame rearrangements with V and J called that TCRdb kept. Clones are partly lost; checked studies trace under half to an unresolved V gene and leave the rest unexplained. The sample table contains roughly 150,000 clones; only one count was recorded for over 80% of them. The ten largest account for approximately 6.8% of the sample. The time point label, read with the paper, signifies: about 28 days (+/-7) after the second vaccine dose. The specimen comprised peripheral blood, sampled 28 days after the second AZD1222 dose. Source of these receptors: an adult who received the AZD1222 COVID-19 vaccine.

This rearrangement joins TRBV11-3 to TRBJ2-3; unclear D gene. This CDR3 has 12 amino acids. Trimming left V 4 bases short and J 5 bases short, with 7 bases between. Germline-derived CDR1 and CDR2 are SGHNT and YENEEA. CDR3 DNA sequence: TGTGCCAGCAGCTATCAAGTAGATACGCAGTATTTT. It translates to CASSYQVDTQYF.

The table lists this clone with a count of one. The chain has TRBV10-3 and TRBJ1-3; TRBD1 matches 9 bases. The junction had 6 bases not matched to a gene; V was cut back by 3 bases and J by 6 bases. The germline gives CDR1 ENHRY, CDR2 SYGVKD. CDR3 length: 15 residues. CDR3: CAISDSKQGANTIYF. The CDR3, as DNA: TGTGCCATCAGTGACTCGAAACAGGGGGCAAACACCATATATTTT.

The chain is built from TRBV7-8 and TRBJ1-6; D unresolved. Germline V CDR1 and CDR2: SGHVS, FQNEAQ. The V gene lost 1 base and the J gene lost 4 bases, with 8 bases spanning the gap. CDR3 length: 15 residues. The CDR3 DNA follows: TGTGCCAGCAGCTTAGACCGCATGTATAATTCACCCCTCCACTTT. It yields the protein CASSLDRMYNSPLHF.

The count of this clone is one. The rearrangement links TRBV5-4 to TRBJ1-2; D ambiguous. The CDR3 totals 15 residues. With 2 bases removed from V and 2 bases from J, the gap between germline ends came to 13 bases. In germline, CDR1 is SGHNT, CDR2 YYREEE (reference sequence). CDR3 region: CASSFGRGGNYGYTF. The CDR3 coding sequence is TGTGCCAGCAGCTTCGGAAGAGGCGGGAACTATGGCTACACCTTC. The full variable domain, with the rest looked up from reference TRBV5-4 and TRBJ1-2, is ETGVTQSPTHLIKTRGQQVTLRCSSQSGHNTVSWYQQALGQGPQFIFQYYREEENGRGNFPPRFSGLQFPNYSSELNVNALELDDSALYLCASSFGRGGNYGYTFGSGTRLTVV.

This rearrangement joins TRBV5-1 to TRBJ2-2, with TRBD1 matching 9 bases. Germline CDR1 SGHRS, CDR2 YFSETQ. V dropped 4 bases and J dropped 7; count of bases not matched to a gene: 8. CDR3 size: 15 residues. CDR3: CASSPGTGFGGELFF. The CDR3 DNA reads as TGCGCCAGCAGCCCCGGGACAGGGTTTGGCGGGGAGCTGTTTTTT.

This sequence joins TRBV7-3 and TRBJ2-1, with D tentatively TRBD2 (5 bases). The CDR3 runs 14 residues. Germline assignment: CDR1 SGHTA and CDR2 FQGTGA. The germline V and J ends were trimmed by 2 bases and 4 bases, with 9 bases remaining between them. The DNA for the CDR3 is TGTGCCAGCAGCTTATTCGGGGAGTACAATGAGCAGTTCTTC. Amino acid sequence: CASSLFGEYNEQFF.

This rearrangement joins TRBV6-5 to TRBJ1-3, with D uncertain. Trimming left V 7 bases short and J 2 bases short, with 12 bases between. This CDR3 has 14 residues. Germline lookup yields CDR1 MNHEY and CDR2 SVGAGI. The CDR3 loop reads CASTSVATGNTIYF. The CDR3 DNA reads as TGTGCCAGCACCTCGGTGGCGACTGGAAACACCATATATTTT.

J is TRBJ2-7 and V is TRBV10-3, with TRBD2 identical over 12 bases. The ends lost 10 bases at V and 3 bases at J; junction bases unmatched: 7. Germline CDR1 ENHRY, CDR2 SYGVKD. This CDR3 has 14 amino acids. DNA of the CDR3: TGTGCCACCGGGACTAGCGGGTCCCTCTACGAGCAGTACTTC. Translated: CATGTSGSLYEQYF.

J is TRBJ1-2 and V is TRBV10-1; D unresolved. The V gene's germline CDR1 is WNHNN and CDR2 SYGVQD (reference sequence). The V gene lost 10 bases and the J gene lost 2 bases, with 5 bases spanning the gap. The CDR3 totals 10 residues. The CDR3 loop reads CANLNYGYTF. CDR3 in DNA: TGCGCCAACTTGAACTATGGCTACACCTTC.

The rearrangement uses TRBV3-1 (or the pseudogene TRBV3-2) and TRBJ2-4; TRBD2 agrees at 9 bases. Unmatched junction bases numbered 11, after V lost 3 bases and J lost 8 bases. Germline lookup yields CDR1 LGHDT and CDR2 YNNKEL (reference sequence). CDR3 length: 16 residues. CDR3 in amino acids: CASSQAHAGGRYIQYF. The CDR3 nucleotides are TGTGCCAGCAGCCAGGCCCATGCGGGGGGGCGGTACATTCAGTACTTC.

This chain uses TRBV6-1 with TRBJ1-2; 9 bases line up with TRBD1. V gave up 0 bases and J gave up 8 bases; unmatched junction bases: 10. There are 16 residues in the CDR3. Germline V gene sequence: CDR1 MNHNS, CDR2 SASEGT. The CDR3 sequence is CASSEALNRGQRGYTF. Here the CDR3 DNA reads TGTGCCAGCAGTGAAGCACTTAACAGGGGGCAGCGCGGCTACACCTTC.

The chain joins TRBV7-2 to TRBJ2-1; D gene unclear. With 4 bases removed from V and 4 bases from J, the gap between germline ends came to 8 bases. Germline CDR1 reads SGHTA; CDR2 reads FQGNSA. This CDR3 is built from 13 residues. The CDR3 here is CASSSPTYNEQFF. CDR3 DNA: TGTGCCAGCAGCTCACCAACGTACAATGAGCAGTTCTTC.

In nucleotides, the CDR3 is TGTGCCAGCAGTATCAGCCGGGACAGGGGGGTGACCCAGTACTTC. Translated: CASSISRDRGVTQYF. The chain combines TRBV2 with TRBJ2-5, with TRBD1 matching over 11 bases. The germline CDR1 and CDR2 sequences are SNHLY and FYNNEI. The CDR3 runs 15 residues. The J segment lost 7 bases and the V segment lost 5 bases, leaving 9 bases of the junction unmatched.

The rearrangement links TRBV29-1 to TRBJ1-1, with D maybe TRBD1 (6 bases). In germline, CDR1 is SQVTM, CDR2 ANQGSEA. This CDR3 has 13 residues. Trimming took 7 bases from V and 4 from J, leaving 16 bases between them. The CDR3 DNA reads TGCAGCGGCAAACAGGGAGATTTCACTGAAGCTTTCTTT. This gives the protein CSGKQGDFTEAFF. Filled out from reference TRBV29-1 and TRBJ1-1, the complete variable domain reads SAVISQKPSRDICQRGTSLTIQCQVDSQVTMMFWYRQQPGQSLTLIATANQGSEATYESGFVIDKFPISRPNLTFSTLTVSNMSPEDSSIYLCSGKQGDFTEAFFGQGTRLTVV.

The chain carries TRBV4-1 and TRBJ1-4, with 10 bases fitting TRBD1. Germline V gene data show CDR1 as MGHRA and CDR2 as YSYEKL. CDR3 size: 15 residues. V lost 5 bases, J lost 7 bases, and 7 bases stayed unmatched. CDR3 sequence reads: CASSKSRDRGEKLFF. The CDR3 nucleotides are TGCGCCAGCAGCAAAAGCCGGGACAGGGGTGAAAAACTGTTTTTT.

This CDR3 reads CASSSPGTTPRDTQYF. The CDR3 region has the DNA TGTGCCAGTAGTAGCCCCGGGACAACCCCCAGGGATACGCAGTATTTT. The genes are TRBV19 and TRBJ2-3; the D gene is possibly TRBD1 (6 bases). The V and J ends lost 4 bases and 6 bases respectively, with 20 bases between them. Germline values: CDR1 LNHDA, CDR2 SQIVND (reference sequence). The CDR3 consists of 16 residues.

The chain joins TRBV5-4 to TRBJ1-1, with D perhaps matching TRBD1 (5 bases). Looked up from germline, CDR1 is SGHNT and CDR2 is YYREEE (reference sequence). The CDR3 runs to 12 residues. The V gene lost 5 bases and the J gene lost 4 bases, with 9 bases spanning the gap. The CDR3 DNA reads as TGTGCCAGCAGTTGGGGGGGCACTGAAGCTTTCTTT. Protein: CASSWGGTEAFF.

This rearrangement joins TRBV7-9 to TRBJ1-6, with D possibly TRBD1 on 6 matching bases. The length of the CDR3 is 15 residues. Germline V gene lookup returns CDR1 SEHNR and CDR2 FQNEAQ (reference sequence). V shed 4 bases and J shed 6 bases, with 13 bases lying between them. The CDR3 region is CASSSPVDSNSPLHF. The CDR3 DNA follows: TGTGCCAGCAGCTCCCCCGTGGACAGTAATTCACCCCTCCACTTT. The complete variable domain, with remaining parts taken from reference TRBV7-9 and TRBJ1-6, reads DTGVSQNPRHKITKRGQNVTFRCDPISEHNRLYWYRQTLGQGPEFLTYFQNEAQLEKSRLLSDRFSAERPKGSFSTLEIQRTEQGDSAMYLCASSSPVDSNSPLHFGNGTRLTVT.

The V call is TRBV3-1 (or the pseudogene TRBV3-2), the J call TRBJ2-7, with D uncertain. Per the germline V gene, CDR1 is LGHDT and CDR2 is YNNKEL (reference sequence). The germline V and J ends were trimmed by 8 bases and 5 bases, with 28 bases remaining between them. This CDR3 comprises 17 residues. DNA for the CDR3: TGTGCCAGCCCACCGCACATCCACCTTGCAGTCCCTCACGAGCAGTACTTC. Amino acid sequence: CASPPHIHLAVPHEQYF.

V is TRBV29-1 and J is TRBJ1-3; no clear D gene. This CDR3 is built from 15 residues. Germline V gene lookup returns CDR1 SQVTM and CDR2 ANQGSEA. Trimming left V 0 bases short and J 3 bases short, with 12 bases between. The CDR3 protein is CSVEELGGIGNTIYF. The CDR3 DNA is TGCAGCGTTGAAGAATTGGGAGGAATTGGAAACACCATATATTTT.

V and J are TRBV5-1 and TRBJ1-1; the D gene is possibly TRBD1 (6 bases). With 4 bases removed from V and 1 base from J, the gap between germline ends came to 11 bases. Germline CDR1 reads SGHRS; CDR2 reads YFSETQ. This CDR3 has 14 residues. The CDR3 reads CASSGRQANTEAFF. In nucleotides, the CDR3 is TGCGCCAGCAGCGGGAGACAGGCGAACACTGAAGCTTTCTTT.

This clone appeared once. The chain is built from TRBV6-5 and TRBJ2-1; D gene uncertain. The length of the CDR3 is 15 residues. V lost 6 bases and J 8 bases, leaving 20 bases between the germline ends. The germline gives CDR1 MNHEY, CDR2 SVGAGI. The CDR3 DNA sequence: TGTGCCAGCAGCCCCACTAACAACTTATTTCATGAGCAGTTCTTC. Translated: CASSPTNNLFHEQFF.